A selection of T cell receptor beta chains follows, all from one sample in a study of shared T cell receptors in the human thymus. Clones were sequenced by immunoSEQ multiplex PCR, and TCRdb holds only the in-frame ones, with some missing. The sample records some 400,000 clones, 95% being singletons. Specimen: thymocytes. The receptor set was obtained from a human donor. The CDR3 runs from the conserved cysteine through the conserved F or W. The order of the fields is clone size, J gene, V gene, D gene, CDR3 DNA, CDR3 protein. A D gene is named only where the DNA matches it firmly. Size tells how often a clone was seen (once, few, many) or the class of an expanded clone, and some rows leave it out.

>NA|TRBJ2-7|TRBV14|NA
TGTGCCAGCAGCCCCACGACAGGTGGGGATTACGAGCAGTACTTC
CASSPTTGGDYEQYF
>NA|TRBJ2-3|TRBV9|NA
TGTGCCAGCAGCGACAAGCCACTAGCCCCTAGCACAGATACGCAGTATTTT
CASSDKPLAPSTDTQYF
>NA|TRBJ2-3|TRBV6-1|NA
TGTGCCAGCAGTAAACGCGGGATTGGGGATACGCAGTATTTT
CASSKRGIGDTQYF
>NA|TRBJ1-3|TRBV7-9|NA
TGTGCCAGCAGCTTAGTGGGGGGGCCTGGAAACACCATATATTTT
CASSLVGGPGNTIYF
>NA|TRBJ2-5|TRBV20-1|NA
TGCAGTGCTACCAACCTCATCAGGGAGTACTTC
CSATNLIREYF
>NA|TRBJ2-3|TRBV27|TRBD2
TGTGCCAGCAGTTTAGGCCTAGCGGGGGGGTTAGATACGCAGTATTTT
CASSLGLAGGLDTQYF
>NA|TRBJ2-1|TRBV6-6|TRBD2
TGTGCCAGCAGTTACAGCTGGCGGGAGGTTTACAATGAGCAGTTCTTC
CASSYSWREVYNEQFF
>NA|TRBJ1-1|TRBV11-3|NA
TGTGCCAGCAGCTTAGGAGGACAGATGAACACTGAAGCTTTCTTT
CASSLGGQMNTEAFF
>NA|TRBJ1-3|TRBV29-1|NA
TGCAGCGGACAAATCCGAGACTCTGGAAACACCATATATTTT
CSGQIRDSGNTIYF
>NA|TRBJ2-2|TRBV6-4|NA
TGTGCCAGCAGTGAAACACCGGGAGCCCCTCTAAACACCGGGGAGCTGTTTTTT
CASSETPGAPLNTGELFF
>once|TRBJ2-1|TRBV5-1|NA
TGCGCCAGCAGCTCGGGACCCCGTCGGGATGAGCAGTTCTTC
CASSSGPRRDEQFF
>NA|TRBJ2-7|TRBV5-1|NA
TGCGCCAGCAAGTCCGGGGCCGACGAGCAGTACTTC
CASKSGADEQYF
>NA|TRBJ2-5|TRBV6-1|NA
TGTGCCAGCAGTGAAGGGAGTAGGGCAGGGCCGGGGGAGACCCAGTACTTC
CASSEGSRAGPGETQYF
>NA|TRBJ1-2|TRBV27|TRBD1
TGTGCCAGCAGCCGTGGACAGGGTAACTATGGCTACACCTTC
CASSRGQGNYGYTF
>NA|TRBJ1-3|TRBV5-7|TRBD1
TGTGCCAGCAGAGACAGGGGGAACGGAAACACCATATATTTT
CASRDRGNGNTIYF